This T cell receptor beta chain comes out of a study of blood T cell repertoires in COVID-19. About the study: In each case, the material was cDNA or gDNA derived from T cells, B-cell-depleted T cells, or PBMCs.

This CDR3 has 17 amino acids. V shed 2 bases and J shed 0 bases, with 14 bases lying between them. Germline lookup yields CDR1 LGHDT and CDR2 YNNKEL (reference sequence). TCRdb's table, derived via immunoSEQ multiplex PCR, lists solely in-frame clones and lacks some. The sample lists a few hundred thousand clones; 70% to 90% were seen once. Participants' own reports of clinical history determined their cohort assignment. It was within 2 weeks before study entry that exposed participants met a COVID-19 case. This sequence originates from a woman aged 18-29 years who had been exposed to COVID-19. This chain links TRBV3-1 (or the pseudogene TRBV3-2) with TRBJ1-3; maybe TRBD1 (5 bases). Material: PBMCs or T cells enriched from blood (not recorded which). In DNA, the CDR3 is TGTGCCAGCAGCCAACCCAGGGAGGGCTCCTCTGGAAACACCATATATTTT. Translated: CASSQPREGSSGNTIYF.